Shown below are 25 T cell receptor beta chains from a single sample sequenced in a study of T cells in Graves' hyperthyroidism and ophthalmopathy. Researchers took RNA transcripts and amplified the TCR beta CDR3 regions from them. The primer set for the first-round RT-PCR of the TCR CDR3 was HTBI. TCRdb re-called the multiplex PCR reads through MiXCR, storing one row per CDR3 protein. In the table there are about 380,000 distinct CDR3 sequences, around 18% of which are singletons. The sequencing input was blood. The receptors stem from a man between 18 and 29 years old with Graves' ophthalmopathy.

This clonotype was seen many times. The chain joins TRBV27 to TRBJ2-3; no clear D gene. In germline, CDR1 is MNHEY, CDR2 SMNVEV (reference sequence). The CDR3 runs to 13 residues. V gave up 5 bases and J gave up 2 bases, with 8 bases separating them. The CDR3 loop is CASSPRPTDTQYF. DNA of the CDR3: TGTGCCAGCAGTCCCCGCCCCACAGATACGCAGTATTTT.

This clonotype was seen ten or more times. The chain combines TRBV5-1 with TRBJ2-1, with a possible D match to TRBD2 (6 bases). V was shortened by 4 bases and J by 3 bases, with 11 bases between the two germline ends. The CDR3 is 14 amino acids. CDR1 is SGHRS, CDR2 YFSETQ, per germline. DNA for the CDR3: TGCGCCAGCAGCCCGGGGACTGTCTACAATGAGCAGTTCTTC. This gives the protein CASSPGTVYNEQFF.

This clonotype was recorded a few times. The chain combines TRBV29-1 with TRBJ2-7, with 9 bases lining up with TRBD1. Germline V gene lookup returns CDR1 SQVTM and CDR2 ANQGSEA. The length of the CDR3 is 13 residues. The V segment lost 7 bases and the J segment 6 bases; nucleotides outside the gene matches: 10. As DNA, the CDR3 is TGCAGCGCTGGGTGGACAGGGGCATCCGAGCAGTACTTC. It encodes CSAGWTGASEQYF.

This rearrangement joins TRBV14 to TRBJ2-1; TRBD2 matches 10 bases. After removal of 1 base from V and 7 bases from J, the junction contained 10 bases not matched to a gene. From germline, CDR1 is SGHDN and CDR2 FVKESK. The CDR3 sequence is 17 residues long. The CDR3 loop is CASSQGFRTSGRNEQFF. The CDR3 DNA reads TGTGCCAGCAGCCAAGGGTTTCGGACTAGCGGAAGGAATGAGCAGTTCTTC.

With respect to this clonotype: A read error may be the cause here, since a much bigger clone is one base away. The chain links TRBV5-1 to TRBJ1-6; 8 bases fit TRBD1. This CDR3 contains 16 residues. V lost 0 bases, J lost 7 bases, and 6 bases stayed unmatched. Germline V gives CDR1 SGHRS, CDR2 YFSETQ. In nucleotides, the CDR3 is TGCGCCAGCAGCTTGGTCGGGACAGGAACCAATTCACCCCTCCACTTT. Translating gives CASSLVGTGTNSPLHF.

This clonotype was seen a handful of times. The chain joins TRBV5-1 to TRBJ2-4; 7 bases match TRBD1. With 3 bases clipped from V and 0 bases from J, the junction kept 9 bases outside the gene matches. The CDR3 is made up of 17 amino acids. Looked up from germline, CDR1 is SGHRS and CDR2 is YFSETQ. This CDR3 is CASSSGEGAVAKNIQYF. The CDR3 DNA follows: TGCGCCAGCAGCTCCGGAGAGGGGGCCGTAGCCAAAAACATTCAGTACTTC.

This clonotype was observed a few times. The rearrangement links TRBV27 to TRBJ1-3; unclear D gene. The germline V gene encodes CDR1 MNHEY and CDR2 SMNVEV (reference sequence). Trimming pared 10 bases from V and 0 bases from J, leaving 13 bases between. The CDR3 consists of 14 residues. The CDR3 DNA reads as TGTGCCACCAATATAAGACGCTCTGGAAACACCATATATTTT. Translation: CATNIRRSGNTIYF.

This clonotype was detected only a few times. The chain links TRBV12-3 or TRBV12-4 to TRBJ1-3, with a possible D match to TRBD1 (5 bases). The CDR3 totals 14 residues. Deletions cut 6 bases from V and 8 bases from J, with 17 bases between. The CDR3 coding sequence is TGTGCCAGCAGCCCCGTAGGCAGGGAGGACACCATATATTTT. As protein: CASSPVGREDTIYF.

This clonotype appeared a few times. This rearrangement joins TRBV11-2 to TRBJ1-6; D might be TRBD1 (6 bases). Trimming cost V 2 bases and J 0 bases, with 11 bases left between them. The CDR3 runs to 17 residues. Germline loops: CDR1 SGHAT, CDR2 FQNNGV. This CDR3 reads CASSLRTASSYNSPLHF. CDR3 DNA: TGTGCCAGCAGCTTAAGGACAGCTAGCTCCTATAATTCACCCCTCCACTTT.

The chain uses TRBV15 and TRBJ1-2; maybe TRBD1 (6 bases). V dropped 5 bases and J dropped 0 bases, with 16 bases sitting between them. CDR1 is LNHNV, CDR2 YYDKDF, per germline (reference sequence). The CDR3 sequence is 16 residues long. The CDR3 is CATSPLTGIANYGYTF. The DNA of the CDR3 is TGTGCCACCAGCCCCTTAACAGGGATCGCTAACTATGGCTACACCTTC.

In nucleotides, the CDR3 is TGTGCCAGCAGCCCCGCCGGGGGGACAGGGTTTGAGCAGTACTTC. Translation: CASSPAGGTGFEQYF. This rearrangement joins TRBV7-9 to TRBJ2-7; 9 positions agree with TRBD1. The V gene end was trimmed by 5 bases and the J gene end by 7 bases; junction bases not matched to a gene: 12. Germline V gives CDR1 SEHNR, CDR2 FQNEAQ (reference sequence). The CDR3 covers 15 residues.

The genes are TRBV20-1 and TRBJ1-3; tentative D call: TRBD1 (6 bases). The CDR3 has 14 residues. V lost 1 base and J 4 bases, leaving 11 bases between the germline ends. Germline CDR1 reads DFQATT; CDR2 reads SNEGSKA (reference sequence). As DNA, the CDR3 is TGCAGTGCTAGAGGCCCGGGGGCCGGAAACACCATATATTTT. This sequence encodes CSARGPGAGNTIYF.

CDR3 sequence (DNA): TGTGCCAGCAGTCAGGGGACTTCGACTAATGAAAAACTGTTTTTT. Amino acids: CASSQGTSTNEKLFF. The chain links TRBV6-1 to TRBJ1-4, with D tentatively TRBD1 (6 bases). The V gene lost 5 bases and the J gene lost 2 bases, with 12 bases spanning the gap. Per the germline V gene, CDR1 is MNHNS and CDR2 is SASEGT. The CDR3 spans 15 residues.

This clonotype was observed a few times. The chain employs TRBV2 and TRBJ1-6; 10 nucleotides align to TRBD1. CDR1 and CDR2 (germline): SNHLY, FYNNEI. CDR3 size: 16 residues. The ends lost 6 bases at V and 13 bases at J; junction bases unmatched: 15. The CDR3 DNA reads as TGTGCCAGCAGCGCCCACCGGGACAGGGGCCGCTCCCCCCTCCACTTT. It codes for CASSAHRDRGRSPLHF.

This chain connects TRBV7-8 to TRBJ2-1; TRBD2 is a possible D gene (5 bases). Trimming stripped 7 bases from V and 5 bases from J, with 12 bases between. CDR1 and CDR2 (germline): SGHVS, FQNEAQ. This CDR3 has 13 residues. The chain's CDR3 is CASTPRGHNEQFF. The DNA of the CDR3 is TGTGCCAGCACACCTCGAGGGCACAATGAGCAGTTCTTC.

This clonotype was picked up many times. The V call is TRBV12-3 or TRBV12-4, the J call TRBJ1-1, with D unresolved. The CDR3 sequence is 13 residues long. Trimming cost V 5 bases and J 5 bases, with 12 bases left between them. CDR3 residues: CASSLPVETEAFF. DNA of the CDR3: TGTGCCAGCAGTCTCCCGGTTGAGACTGAAGCTTTCTTT.

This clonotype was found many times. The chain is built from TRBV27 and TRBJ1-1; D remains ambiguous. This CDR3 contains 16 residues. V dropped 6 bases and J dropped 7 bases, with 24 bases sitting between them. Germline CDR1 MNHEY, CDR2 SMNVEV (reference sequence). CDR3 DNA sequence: TGTGCCAGCAGCCCTATAAAGTGGGCTTCGCTACTTGAAGCTTTCTTT. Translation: CASSPIKWASLLEAFF.

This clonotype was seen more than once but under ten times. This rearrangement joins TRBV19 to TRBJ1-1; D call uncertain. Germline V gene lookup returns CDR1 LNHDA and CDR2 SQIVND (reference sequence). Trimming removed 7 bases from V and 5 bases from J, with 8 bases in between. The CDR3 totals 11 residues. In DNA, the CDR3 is TGTGCCAGTATCCAGTGGACTGAAGCTTTCTTT. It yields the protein CASIQWTEAFF. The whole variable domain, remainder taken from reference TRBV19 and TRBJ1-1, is DGGITQSPKYLFRKEGQNVTLSCEQNLNHDAMYWYRQDPGQGLRLIYYSQIVNDFQKGDIAEGYSVSREKKESFPLTVTSAQKNPTAFYLCASIQWTEAFFGQGTRLTVV.

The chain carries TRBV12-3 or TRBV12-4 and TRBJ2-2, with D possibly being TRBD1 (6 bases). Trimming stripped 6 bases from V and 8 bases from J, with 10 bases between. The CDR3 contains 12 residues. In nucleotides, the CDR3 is TGTGCCAGCAGCCCTACAGGGGGGGAGCTGTTTTTT. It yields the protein CASSPTGGELFF.

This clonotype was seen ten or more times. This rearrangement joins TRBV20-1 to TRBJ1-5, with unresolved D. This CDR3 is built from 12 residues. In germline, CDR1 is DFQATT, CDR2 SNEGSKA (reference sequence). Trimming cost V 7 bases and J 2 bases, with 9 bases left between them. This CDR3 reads CSVHKGNQPQHF. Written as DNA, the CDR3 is TGCAGTGTTCATAAGGGCAATCAGCCCCAGCATTTT.

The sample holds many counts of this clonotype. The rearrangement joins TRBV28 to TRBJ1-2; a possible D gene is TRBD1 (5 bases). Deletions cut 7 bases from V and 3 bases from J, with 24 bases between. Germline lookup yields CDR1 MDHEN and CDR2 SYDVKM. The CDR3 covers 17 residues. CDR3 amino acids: CASITSTGTQRYYGYTF. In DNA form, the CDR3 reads TGTGCCAGCATCACCTCAACCGGGACCCAAAGGTACTATGGCTACACCTTC.

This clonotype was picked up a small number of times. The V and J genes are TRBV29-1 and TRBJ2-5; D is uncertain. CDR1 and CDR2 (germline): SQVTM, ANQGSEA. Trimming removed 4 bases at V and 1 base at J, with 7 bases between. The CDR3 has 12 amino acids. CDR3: CSVGSGQETQYF. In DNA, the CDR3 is TGCAGCGTTGGGTCCGGCCAAGAGACCCAGTACTTC.

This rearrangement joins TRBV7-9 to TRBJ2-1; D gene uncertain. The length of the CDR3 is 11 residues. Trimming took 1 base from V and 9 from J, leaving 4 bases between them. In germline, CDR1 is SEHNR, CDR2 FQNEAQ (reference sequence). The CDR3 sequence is CASSLGFEQFF. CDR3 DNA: TGTGCCAGCAGCTTAGGGTTTGAGCAGTTCTTC.

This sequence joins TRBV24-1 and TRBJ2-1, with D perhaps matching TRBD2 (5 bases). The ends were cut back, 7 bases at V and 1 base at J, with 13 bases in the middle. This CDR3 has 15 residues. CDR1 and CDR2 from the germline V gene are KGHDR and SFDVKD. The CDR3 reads CATSGVQQSYNEQFF. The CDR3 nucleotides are TGTGCCACCAGCGGGGTCCAGCAATCCTACAATGAGCAGTTCTTC.

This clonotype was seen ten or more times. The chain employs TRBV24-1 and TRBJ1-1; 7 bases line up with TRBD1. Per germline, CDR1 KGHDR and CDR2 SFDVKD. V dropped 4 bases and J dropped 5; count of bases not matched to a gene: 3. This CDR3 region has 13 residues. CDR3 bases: TGTGCCACCAGTGAGACAGGGAGAACTGAAGCTTTCTTT. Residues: CATSETGRTEAFF.